Shown below are 10 T cell receptor beta chains from a single sample sequenced in a study of cytomegalovirus exposure and HLA in healthy donors. The PCR was carried out with 60 Vbeta primers and 13 Jbeta primers. The table came from immunoSEQ multiplex PCR; TCRdb's copy has only in-frame clones and leaves some out. The repertoire holds more than 120,000 clones, with around 80% as singletons. The sample taken for sequencing was PBMCs. The receptor source for this set is a woman aged 30 to 39 in good health and CMV-seronegative.

This clone was found once. The chain links TRBV11-2 to TRBJ2-7; TRBD1 aligns across 9 bases. The germline V gene encodes CDR1 SGHAT and CDR2 FQNNGV. This CDR3 region has 17 residues. V was pared by 2 bases and J by 6 bases, with 14 bases of the junction left unmatched. The CDR3 DNA reads as TGTGCCAGCAGCTTATACCAGTTCCCGGGACAGGGTAGCGAGCAGTACTTC. Translating it yields CASSLYQFPGQGSEQYF.

The sample holds a few counts of this clone. V usage is TRBV19 and J usage is TRBJ2-7; perhaps TRBD1 as D (5 bases). Trimming took 2 bases from V and 6 from J, leaving 11 bases between them. CDR1 and CDR2 (germline): LNHDA, SQIVND (reference sequence). The CDR3 loop spans 13 amino acids. CDR3 sequence: CASSILRDSEQYF. DNA of the CDR3: TGTGCCAGTAGTATACTCAGGGATTCCGAGCAGTACTTC.

This clone was counted once. CDR3 nucleotide sequence: TGTGCCAGCTCACCACGGCAGGGAGGTTCTCAGCCCCAGCATTTT. This codes for CASSPRQGGSQPQHF. V usage is TRBV18 and J usage is TRBJ1-5, with D maybe TRBD1 (5 bases). Germline CDR1 and CDR2: KGHSH and LQKENI. This CDR3 is 15 amino acids long. V dropped 1 base and J dropped 6 bases, with 13 bases sitting between them.

The V gene is TRBV6-5, the J gene TRBJ2-1; 8 bases fit TRBD2. The CDR3 runs to 15 residues. V trimming: 0 bases; J trimming: 6 bases; junction bases outside the gene matches: 4. CDR1 is MNHEY, CDR2 SVGAGI, per germline. The CDR3 region has the DNA TGTGCCAGCAGTTACTCAAGCGGGGGAGGCAATGAGCAGTTCTTC. Residues: CASSYSSGGGNEQFF.

This clone was seen more than once but under ten times. The V and J genes are TRBV19 and TRBJ1-1; D is undetermined. The CDR3 consists of 14 residues. V shed 5 bases and J shed 4 bases, with 14 bases lying between them. The V gene's germline CDR1 is LNHDA and CDR2 SQIVND (reference sequence). DNA for the CDR3: TGTGCCAGTAGTGCCACAATAGGGAGCACTGAAGCTTTCTTT. Translated: CASSATIGSTEAFF.

This chain links TRBV27 with TRBJ2-3; 7 bases agree with TRBD2. The CDR3 spans 14 residues. Per germline, CDR1 MNHEY and CDR2 SMNVEV (reference sequence). With 7 bases clipped from V and 3 bases from J, the junction kept 7 bases outside the gene matches. CDR3 coding DNA: TGTGCCAGCACCTGGACTAGGGGTACAGATACGCAGTATTTT. The encoded protein is CASTWTRGTDTQYF.

V and J are TRBV18 and TRBJ1-3; possibly TRBD1 for D (5 bases). Germline CDR1 and CDR2: KGHSH and LQKENI. This CDR3 spans 16 amino acids. V lost 3 bases, J lost 0 bases, and 12 bases lay in between. CDR3 sequence reads: CASSPPGSSSGNTIYF. CDR3 nucleotides: TGTGCCAGCTCACCTCCAGGGTCCAGCTCTGGAAACACCATATATTTT. Combining the CDR3 with reference TRBV18 and TRBJ1-3 gives the whole variable domain NAGVMQNPRHLVRRRGQEARLRCSPMKGHSHVYWYRQLPEEGLKFMVYLQKENIIDESGMPKERFSAEFPKEGPSILRIQQVVRGDSAAYFCASSPPGSSSGNTIYFGEGSWLTVV.

This rearrangement joins TRBV7-2 to TRBJ2-1; the D gene is possibly TRBD2 (7 bases). Germline V CDR1 and CDR2: SGHTA, FQGNSA. The CDR3 runs to 15 residues. The V and J ends lost 4 bases and 10 bases respectively, with 20 bases between them. CDR3 residues: CASSSRGLAMGEQFF. CDR3 bases: TGTGCCAGCAGCTCGCGGGGGCTAGCGATGGGGGAGCAGTTCTTC. Together with reference TRBV7-2 and TRBJ2-1, the CDR3 gives the full variable domain: GAGVSQSPSNKVTEKGKDVELRCDPISGHTALYWYRQSLGQGLEFLIYFQGNSAPDKSGLPSDRFSAERTGGSVSTLTIQRTQQEDSAVYLCASSSRGLAMGEQFFGPGTRLTVL.

The chain joins TRBV2 to TRBJ2-2; D gene ambiguous. There are 13 residues in the CDR3. Germline V gene lookup returns CDR1 SNHLY and CDR2 FYNNEI. V was shortened by 4 bases and J by 2 bases, with 5 bases between the two germline ends. The CDR3 region is CASSASNTGELFF. The CDR3, as DNA: TGTGCCAGCAGTGCGAGCAACACCGGGGAGCTGTTTTTT. Looking up the rest from reference TRBV2 and TRBJ2-2 gives the full variable domain: EPEVTQTPSHQVTQMGQEVILRCVPISNHLYFYWYRQILGQKVEFLVSFYNNEISEKSEIFDDQFSVERPDGSNFTLKIRSTKLEDSAMYFCASSASNTGELFFGEGSRLTVL.

The rearrangement uses TRBV5-1 and TRBJ2-3; 10 bases map to TRBD2. The CDR3 extends over 19 amino acids. The germline V gene has CDR1 SGHRS and CDR2 YFSETQ. Germline trimming cut 0 bases from V and 0 bases from J; bases unmatched to any gene: 10. The CDR3 loop is CASSLVVSGRGTSTDTQYF. Here the CDR3 DNA reads TGCGCCAGCAGCTTGGTGGTCAGCGGGAGGGGGACTAGCACAGATACGCAGTATTTT.